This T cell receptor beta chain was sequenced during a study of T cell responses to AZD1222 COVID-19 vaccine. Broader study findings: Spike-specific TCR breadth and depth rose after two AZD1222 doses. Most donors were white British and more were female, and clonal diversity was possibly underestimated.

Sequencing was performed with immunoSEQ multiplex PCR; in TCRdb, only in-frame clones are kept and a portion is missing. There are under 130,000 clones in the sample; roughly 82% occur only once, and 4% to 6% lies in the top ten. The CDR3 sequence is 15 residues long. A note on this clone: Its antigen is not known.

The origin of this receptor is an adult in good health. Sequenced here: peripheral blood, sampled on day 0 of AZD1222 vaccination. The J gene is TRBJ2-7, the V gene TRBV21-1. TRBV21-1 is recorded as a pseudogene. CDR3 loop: CASSKGPRRSYEQYF. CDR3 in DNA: TGTGCCAGCAGCAAAGGACCCAGGAGATCCTACGAGCAGTACTTC.